The present T cell receptor (beta chain) was sequenced within a study of blood T cell repertoires in COVID-19. Study-level background: Sample material is recorded as cDNA or gDNA derived from T cells, B-cell-depleted T cells, or PBMCs.

Assay used: immunoSEQ multiplex PCR; TCRdb lists only in-frame clones, some missing. The sample has 45,000 to 55,000 clones, around 84% seen once. With 7 bases clipped from V and 4 bases from J, the junction kept 6 bases outside the gene matches. This CDR3 is built from 13 residues. Germline CDR1 SGDLS, CDR2 YYNGEE. This clone was counted a single time. Specimen: peripheral blood. The TCR comes from a man in his fifties with active COVID-19. The chain employs TRBV9 and TRBJ2-3; TRBD1 matches 7 bases. CDR3 residues: CASLDRASDTQYF. As DNA, the CDR3 is TGTGCCAGCCTCGACAGGGCCTCAGATACGCAGTATTTT.